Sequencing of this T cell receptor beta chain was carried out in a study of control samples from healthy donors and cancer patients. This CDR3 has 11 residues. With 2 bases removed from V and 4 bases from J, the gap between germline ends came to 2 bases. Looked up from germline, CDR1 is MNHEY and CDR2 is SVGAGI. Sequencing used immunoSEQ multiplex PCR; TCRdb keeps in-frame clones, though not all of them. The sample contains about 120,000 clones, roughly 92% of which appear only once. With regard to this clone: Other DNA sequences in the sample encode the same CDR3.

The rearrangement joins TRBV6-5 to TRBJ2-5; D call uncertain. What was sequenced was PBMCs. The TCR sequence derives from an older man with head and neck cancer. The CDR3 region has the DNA TGTGCCAGCAGTTACCTAGAGACCCAGTACTTC. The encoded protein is CASSYLETQYF.